The 23 T cell receptor beta chains given below trace back to one sample, sequenced in a study of cytomegalovirus exposure and HLA in healthy donors. The PCR ran on 60 Vbeta and 13 Jbeta primers. Using immunoSEQ multiplex PCR, the repertoire was profiled, and TCRdb retains in-frame clones only, with some absent. The sample carries approximately 210,000 clones, 85% to 90% recorded once. The sample consisted of PBMCs. These receptors were obtained from a woman aged 18-29 years in good health and CMV-seronegative.

This chain uses TRBV5-5 with TRBJ2-7; D is ambiguous. The V gene's germline CDR1 is SGHKS and CDR2 YYEKEE (reference sequence). The length of the CDR3 is 14 residues. Between the trimmed V and J ends, which lost 3 bases and 3 bases, there was a span of 13 bases. The DNA of the CDR3 is TGTGCCAGCAGCTCTTCGTTCTATGGCTACGAGCAGTACTTC. The encoded protein is CASSSSFYGYEQYF.

The gene calls are TRBV9 and TRBJ2-7; D is possibly TRBD2 (6 bases). CDR1 is SGDLS and CDR2 is YYNGEE in the germline V gene. V was pared by 0 bases and J by 2 bases, with 12 bases between. This CDR3 contains 15 residues. The CDR3 spells CASSVGAGRTYEQYF. In DNA form, the CDR3 reads TGTGCCAGCAGCGTAGGCGCGGGAAGAACCTACGAGCAGTACTTC.

V gene TRBV5-1 combines with J gene TRBJ2-1, with D possibly matching TRBD2 (6 bases). From germline, CDR1 is SGHRS and CDR2 YFSETQ. This CDR3 comprises 19 residues. The V end was cut by 3 bases, the J end by 9 bases, with 31 bases between. The CDR3 DNA reads TGCGCCAGCAGCTACCCCAAAGCGATCGAGGGGAGGACGGACGGTGAGCAGTTCTTC. This encodes CASSYPKAIEGRTDGEQFF.

The chain couples TRBV30 to TRBJ2-1; 11 positions agree with TRBD2. CDR3 size: 17 residues. J gave up 0 bases and V 3 bases, and 7 bases lay outside the gene matches. CDR1 is GTSNPN and CDR2 is SVGIG in the germline V gene (reference sequence). This CDR3 is CAWSRGTSGSSYNEQFF. In DNA form, the CDR3 reads TGTGCCTGGAGCCGGGGGACTAGCGGTTCCTCCTACAATGAGCAGTTCTTC.

This clone was found once. The chain employs TRBV7-3 and TRBJ2-2, with 14 bases matching TRBD2. V dropped 4 bases and J dropped 3; count of bases not matched to a gene: 7. CDR3 length equals 18 residues. Germline CDR1 SGHTA, CDR2 FQGTGA. The CDR3 DNA reads as TGTGCCAGCAGCTCCGAGGGGGGACTAGCGGGAGACACCGGGGAGCTGTTTTTT. Protein: CASSSEGGLAGDTGELFF.

V is TRBV5-6 and J is TRBJ1-1; no reliable D call. Deletions cut 0 bases from V and 7 bases from J, with 7 bases between. CDR3 length: 12 amino acids. Germline CDR1 SGHDT, CDR2 YYEEEE. The CDR3 here is CASSLVPGEAFF. In DNA form, the CDR3 reads TGTGCCAGCAGCTTGGTTCCAGGTGAAGCTTTCTTT.

The chain couples TRBV5-4 to TRBJ2-6, with D maybe TRBD1 (6 bases). Between the trimmed V and J ends, which lost 4 bases and 3 bases, there was a span of 17 bases. CDR1 and CDR2 from the germline V gene are SGHNT and YYREEE (reference sequence). The CDR3 has 17 residues. CDR3 protein: CASSQTGFGIGANVLTF. The CDR3 DNA follows: TGTGCCAGCAGCCAAACAGGGTTCGGGATTGGGGCCAACGTCCTGACTTTC.

J is TRBJ1-2 and V is TRBV11-3; no reliable D call. The CDR3 has 12 residues. Trimming removed 5 bases at V and 6 bases at J, with 10 bases between. CDR1 is SGHNT, CDR2 YENEEA, per germline. The CDR3 loop is CASSPPGHGYTF. The DNA for the CDR3 is TGTGCCAGCAGCCCCCCCGGTCATGGCTACACCTTC.

V usage is TRBV7-9 and J usage is TRBJ1-4; perhaps TRBD1 as D (6 bases). The CDR3 has 16 amino acids. The ends were cut back, 4 bases at V and 2 bases at J, with 14 bases in the middle. Per germline, CDR1 SEHNR and CDR2 FQNEAQ (reference sequence). The CDR3 is CASSSHRESTNEKLFF. The CDR3 bases are TGTGCCAGCAGCTCTCACAGGGAGAGCACTAATGAAAAACTGTTTTTT. The variable domain in full, with the rest retrieved from reference TRBV7-9 and TRBJ1-4, is DTGVSQNPRHKITKRGQNVTFRCDPISEHNRLYWYRQTLGQGPEFLTYFQNEAQLEKSRLLSDRFSAERPKGSFSTLEIQRTEQGDSAMYLCASSSHRESTNEKLFFGSGTQLSVL.

The V and J genes are TRBV11-3 and TRBJ2-5; 9 bases fit TRBD1. Germline values: CDR1 SGHNT, CDR2 YENEEA. The length of the CDR3 is 15 residues. Unmatched junction bases numbered 10, after V lost 4 bases and J lost 7 bases. CDR3 loop: CASSSYWDRDATQYF. The CDR3 DNA sequence: TGTGCCAGCAGCTCATACTGGGACAGGGATGCGACCCAGTACTTC.

This chain connects TRBV19 to TRBJ1-3; 9 positions agree with TRBD1. This CDR3 comprises 18 residues. Germline V lookup: CDR1 LNHDA, CDR2 SQIVND (reference sequence). V lost 5 bases to trimming and J lost 0 bases; unmatched junction nucleotides: 11. CDR3 in amino acids: CASSAGTGLVGSGNTIYF. The CDR3 DNA reads TGTGCCAGTAGTGCCGGGACAGGGCTTGTAGGCTCTGGAAACACCATATATTTT.

This rearrangement joins TRBV5-1 to TRBJ1-6; 9 positions match TRBD1. The CDR3 runs 16 residues. Germline V gene data show CDR1 as SGHRS and CDR2 as YFSETQ. The junction had 6 bases not matched to a gene; V was cut back by 1 base and J by 7 bases. The CDR3 is CASSLIGTGSNSPLHF. For the CDR3, the DNA is TGCGCCAGCAGCTTGATCGGGACAGGGTCAAATTCACCCCTCCACTTT.

DNA for the CDR3: TGTGCCAGCAGCCCCGGACTAAACACCGGGGAGCTGTTTTTT. It yields the protein CASSPGLNTGELFF. The chain links TRBV5-4 to TRBJ2-2; weak D call: TRBD2 (6 bases). The V and J ends lost 4 bases and 2 bases respectively, with 9 bases between them. The CDR3 is made up of 14 amino acids. CDR1 SGHNT and CDR2 YYREEE come from the germline V gene (reference sequence). The full variable domain, with the rest looked up from reference TRBV5-4 and TRBJ2-2, is ETGVTQSPTHLIKTRGQQVTLRCSSQSGHNTVSWYQQALGQGPQFIFQYYREEENGRGNFPPRFSGLQFPNYSSELNVNALELDDSALYLCASSPGLNTGELFFGEGSRLTVL.

This chain connects TRBV5-4 to TRBJ1-4, with 7 bases matching TRBD1. The CDR3 loop spans 14 amino acids. CDR1 SGHNT and CDR2 YYREEE come from the germline V gene (reference sequence). V shed 3 bases and J 7 bases; nucleotides not matched to a gene: 6. The CDR3 loop reads CASSSQGRGEKLFF. The CDR3 coding sequence is TGTGCCAGCAGCTCACAGGGGCGGGGTGAAAAACTGTTTTTT.

This clone was seen once. The chain carries TRBV19 and TRBJ2-2; D perhaps matches TRBD2 (5 bases). The length of the CDR3 is 15 residues. Germline lookup yields CDR1 LNHDA and CDR2 SQIVND (reference sequence). V was cut by 4 bases and J by 7 bases, with 16 bases left in between. The CDR3 nucleotides are TGTGCCAGTAGTACCCAGCGGACCAAGCACGGGGAGCTGTTTTTT. This sequence encodes CASSTQRTKHGELFF.

The V gene is TRBV28, the J gene TRBJ1-1; 8 bases match TRBD1. Germline V gives CDR1 MDHEN, CDR2 SYDVKM. The V gene end was trimmed by 6 bases and the J gene end by 2 bases; junction bases not matched to a gene: 5. The CDR3 is 14 amino acids. CDR3 coding DNA: TGTGCCAGCAGGCCAGGACAGGGAAACACTGAAGCTTTCTTT. Translated: CASRPGQGNTEAFF.

The chain couples TRBV28 to TRBJ1-1; D ambiguous. The V and J ends lost 10 bases and 1 base respectively, with 10 bases between them. Germline V CDR1 and CDR2: MDHEN, SYDVKM. This CDR3 comprises 12 residues. In DNA form, the CDR3 reads TGTGCCACCGCGGGCTGGAACACTGAAGCTTTCTTT. Translation gives CATAGWNTEAFF.

The genes are TRBV30 and TRBJ1-5, with a possible D match to TRBD1 (6 bases). The V and J ends lost 4 bases and 7 bases respectively, with 17 bases between them. The germline CDR1 and CDR2 sequences are GTSNPN and SVGIG (reference sequence). The CDR3 covers 14 residues. CDR3: CAWIIRTVGQPQHF. CDR3 coding DNA: TGTGCCTGGATTATCCGGACAGTAGGCCAGCCCCAGCATTTT.

The table lists this clone with a count of one. The V and J genes are TRBV4-2 and TRBJ2-7; 11 positions agree with TRBD1. Trimming removed 0 bases from V and 12 bases from J; junction bases left unmatched: 13. In germline, CDR1 is LGHNA, CDR2 YNFKEQ. The CDR3 extends over 16 amino acids. The CDR3 protein is CASSQDLGTGGGTRYF. DNA of the CDR3: TGTGCCAGCAGCCAAGATCTGGGGACAGGGGGGGGTACTAGGTACTTC.

The chain combines TRBV7-9 with TRBJ2-2; 8 bases match TRBD2. The CDR3 spans 16 residues. Germline V CDR1 and CDR2: SEHNR, FQNEAQ (reference sequence). Trimming at V came to 5 bases and at J to 6 bases, leaving 11 bases not matched to a gene. Written as DNA, the CDR3 is TGTGCCAGCAGCCCCTCGGGGGGGCCGAGGGCCGGGGAGCTGTTTTTT. Translation gives CASSPSGGPRAGELFF. Full variable domain (rest looked up from reference TRBV7-9 and TRBJ2-2): DTGVSQNPRHKITKRGQNVTFRCDPISEHNRLYWYRQTLGQGPEFLTYFQNEAQLEKSRLLSDRFSAERPKGSFSTLEIQRTEQGDSAMYLCASSPSGGPRAGELFFGEGSRLTVL.

This chain connects TRBV6-6 to TRBJ2-1; D may be TRBD2 (5 bases). The CDR3 is 14 residues long. Trimming shortened V by 5 bases and J by 4 bases, and 12 bases separated the two germline ends. Germline V CDR1 and CDR2: MNHNY, SVGAGI (reference sequence). CDR3 loop: CASSLDSRYNEQFF. The CDR3 bases are TGTGCCAGCAGTCTGGACTCCCGATACAATGAGCAGTTCTTC.

The gene calls are TRBV19 and TRBJ2-1, with D possibly matching TRBD2 (6 bases). This CDR3 has 14 residues. CDR1 and CDR2 from the germline V gene are LNHDA and SQIVND (reference sequence). Trimming left V 4 bases short and J 6 bases short, with 13 bases between. The CDR3 sequence: CASSSRSGPNEQFF. In nucleotides, the CDR3 is TGTGCCAGTAGTAGTCGGAGCGGGCCCAATGAGCAGTTCTTC. The full variable domain, completed using reference TRBV19 and TRBJ2-1, is DGGITQSPKYLFRKEGQNVTLSCEQNLNHDAMYWYRQDPGQGLRLIYYSQIVNDFQKGDIAEGYSVSREKKESFPLTVTSAQKNPTAFYLCASSSRSGPNEQFFGPGTRLTVL.

The chain carries TRBV5-1 and TRBJ2-3; perhaps TRBD2 as D (6 bases). CDR1 SGHRS and CDR2 YFSETQ come from the germline V gene. This CDR3 spans 14 amino acids. The ends were cut back, 6 bases at V and 4 bases at J, with 15 bases in the middle. CDR3 bases: TGCGCCAGCAAGGGAATCAGGGAGGCAGATACGCAGTATTTT. This sequence encodes CASKGIREADTQYF.